Here is one TCR beta chain with its context. Sequenced by immunoSEQ multiplex PCR; TCRdb stores in-frame clones only, minus some. The data contain about 200,000 clones, approximately 81% of them seen just once; the ten biggest clones take up 7.9%. The data belong to a study of blood T cell repertoires in COVID-19. The sequenced material came from peripheral blood. The TCR was taken from a woman of 80 years or more with acute or convalescent COVID-19.

The CDR3 DNA follows: TGTGCCAGCAGCGAGGGACAGATGAACACTGAAGCTTTCTTT. It yields the protein CASSEGQMNTEAFF. The chain has TRBV5-4 and TRBJ1-1, with 7 nucleotides matching TRBD1. CDR1 and CDR2 from the germline V gene are SGHNT and YYREEE (reference sequence). The ends lost 4 bases at V and 0 bases at J; junction bases unmatched: 3. The CDR3 contains 14 residues.